This TCR beta chain was found in a study of OX40 agonist ivuxolimab in advanced cancers. Profiling relied on immunoSEQ multiplex PCR, and the TCRdb table lists in-frame clones only, not all of them. This table has tens of thousands of clones, about nine tenths appearing once. This clone was counted between two and nine times. Source: CD4+ or CD8+ T cells sorted from blood, taken in a trial of the OX40 agonist ivuxolimab. The sequence was collected from an adult with an advanced solid tumor such as melanoma, head and neck, liver or kidney cancer.

The CDR3 bases are TGCGCCAGCAGTTTTGGGGGACGGAGCTCTGGAAACACCATATATTTT. Translating it yields CASSFGGRSSGNTIYF. This sequence joins TRBV5-1 and TRBJ1-3; TRBD1 is a possible D gene (5 bases). Germline assignment: CDR1 SGHRS and CDR2 YFSETQ. CDR3 length: 16 residues. Deletions cut 5 bases from V and 0 bases from J, with 15 bases between.